One and the same sample provided the 3 T cell receptor beta chains below, sequenced in a study of CXCR3-negative and CXCR3-positive naive CD8 T cells. UMI labels and 5' RACE were used to prepare the TRB cDNA libraries. TCRdb reprocessed the 5' RACE reads; each CDR3 protein has one entry and no DNA is given. Its listing shows approximately 100,000 distinct CDR3 sequences. Sequenced: naive CXCR3- CD8+ T cells from blood. As to subset: CD45RO-CCR7+CD27+CD95- naive CD8+ T cells lacking CXCR3 (TNR3-). These receptor sequences come from a human donor in good health. Some clones in this sample may be carry-over from other donors' samples.

The chain employs TRBV9 and TRBJ1-6. The CDR3 length is 15 residues. Germline assignment: CDR1 SGDLS and CDR2 YYNGEE. CDR3 sequence: CASSVNGDRGSPLHF.

V is TRBV28 and J is TRBJ2-5; TCRdb calls TRBD1, which cannot be checked without DNA. CDR1 is MDHEN, CDR2 SYDVKM, per germline. The CDR3 consists of 17 residues. The CDR3 sequence is CASSLRFGDTGFETQYF.

The chain carries TRBV7-6 and TRBJ2-7; there is no DNA to check the TCRdb D call of TRBD1. CDR3 length: 15 amino acids. The germline V gene has CDR1 SGHVS and CDR2 FNYEAQ. This chain's CDR3 is CASSLQPTGGYEQYF.